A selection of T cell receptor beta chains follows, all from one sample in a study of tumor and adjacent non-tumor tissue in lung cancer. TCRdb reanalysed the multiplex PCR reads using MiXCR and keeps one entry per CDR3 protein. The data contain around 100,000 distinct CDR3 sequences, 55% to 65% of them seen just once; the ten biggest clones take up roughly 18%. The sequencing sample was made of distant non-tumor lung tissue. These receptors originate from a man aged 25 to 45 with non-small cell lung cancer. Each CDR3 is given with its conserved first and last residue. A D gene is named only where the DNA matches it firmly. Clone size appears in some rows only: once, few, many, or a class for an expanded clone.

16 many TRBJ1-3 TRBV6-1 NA CASNPREGHRQYTIYF TGTGCCAGCAACCCGAGGGAAGGACACAGGCAGTACACCATATATTTT
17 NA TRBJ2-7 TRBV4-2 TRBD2 CVNSQDLPSGDSYEQYF TGTGTCAACAGCCAAGACCTCCCTAGCGGAGATTCCTACGAGCAGTACTTC
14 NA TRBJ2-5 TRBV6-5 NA CVSRRIATQETQYF TGTGTTAGCAGGCGCATCGCGACCCAAGAGACCCAGTACTTC
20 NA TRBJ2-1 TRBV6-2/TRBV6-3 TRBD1 CATSYAAGQGYLSSYSEQFF TGTGCCACCAGTTACGCGGCGGGACAGGGCTACCTAAGCTCCTACAGTGAGCAGTTCTTC
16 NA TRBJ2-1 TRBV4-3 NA CASSQGYRQGYNEQFF TGCGCCAGCAGCCAAGGCTATAGGCAGGGGTACAATGAGCAGTTCTTC
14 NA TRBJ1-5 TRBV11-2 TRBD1 CASSSTGEDRPQHF TGTGCCAGCAGCTCCACAGGGGAAGACCGGCCCCAGCATTTT
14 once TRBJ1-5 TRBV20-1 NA CSVRDSNGNQPQHF TGCAGTGTTAGAGATTCGAACGGTAACCAGCCCCAGCATTTT
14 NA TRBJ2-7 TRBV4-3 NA CASSQEPTTYELYF TGCGCCAGCAGCCAAGAGCCGACAACCTACGAACTGTACTTC
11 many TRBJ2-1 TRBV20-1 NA CSARWVGEQFF TGCAGTGCACGGTGGGTAGGTGAGCAGTTCTTC
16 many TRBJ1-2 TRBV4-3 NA CASSQEVFGAGYGYTF TGCGCCAGCAGCCAAGAGGTCTTCGGGGCCGGTTATGGCTACACCTTC
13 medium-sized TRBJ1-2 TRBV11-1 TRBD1 CASSLRQGDGYTF TGTGCCAGCAGTCTAAGACAGGGGGATGGCTACACCTTC
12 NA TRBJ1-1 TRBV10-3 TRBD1 CAIRGQDTESFF TGTGCCATCAGGGGACAGGACACTGAATCTTTCTTT
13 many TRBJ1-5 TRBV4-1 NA CASSQDSNQPQHF TGCGCCAGCAGCCAAGATAGCAATCAGCCCCAGCATTTT
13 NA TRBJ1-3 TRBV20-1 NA CSARHVAGNTIYF TGCAGTGCTAGACATGTGGCTGGAAACACCATATATTTT
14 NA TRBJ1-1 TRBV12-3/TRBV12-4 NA CASSLAGRRTEAFF TGCGCCAGCAGTTTAGCAGGGAGACGCACTGAAGCTTTCTTT
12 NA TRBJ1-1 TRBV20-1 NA CSARQRGTEASF TGCAGTGCTAGACAGAGAGGCACTGAAGCTTCCTTT
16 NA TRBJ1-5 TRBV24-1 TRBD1 CATSESGTGFDQPQHF TGTGCCACCAGTGAGTCCGGGACAGGGTTTGATCAGCCCCAGCATTTT
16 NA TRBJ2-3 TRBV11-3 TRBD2 CASSPRAGGRTDTQCF TGTGCCAGCAGCCCACGAGCGGGAGGGCGCACAGATACGCAATGTTTT
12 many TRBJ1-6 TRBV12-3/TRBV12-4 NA CASGWGSSPLHF TGTGCCAGTGGGTGGGGAAGTTCACCCCTCCACTTT
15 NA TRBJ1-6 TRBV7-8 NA CASSDSGIYNSPLHF TGTGCCAGCAGCGACTCCGGGATCTATAATTCACCCCTCCACTTT
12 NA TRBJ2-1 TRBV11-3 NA CASSLVGDEQLF TGTGCCAGCAGCTTAGTGGGAGATGAGCAGCTCTTC
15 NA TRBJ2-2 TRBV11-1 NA CASSLYRRETGKLFF TGTGCCAGCAGCTTATACCGAAGGGAAACCGGGAAGCTATTTTTT
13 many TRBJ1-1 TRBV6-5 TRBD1 CASRQDRVSEAFF TGTGCCAGCAGACAGGACAGGGTTTCTGAAGCTTTCTTT
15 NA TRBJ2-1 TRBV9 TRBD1 CASSVAGTGGDEQFF TGTGCCAGCAGCGTGGCCGGGACAGGGGGCGATGAGCAGTTCTTC
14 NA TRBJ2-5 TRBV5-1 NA CASSVGLDQETQYF TGCGCCAGCAGCGTGGGACTTGACCAAGAGACCCAGTACTTC
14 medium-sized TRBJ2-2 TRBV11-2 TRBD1 CASSLTGGAGELFF TGTGCCAGCAGCTTGACAGGGGGCGCCGGGGAGCTGTTTTTT
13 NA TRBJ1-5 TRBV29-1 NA CSVRGSQNQRQHF TGCAGCGTTAGGGGAAGCCAGAATCAGCGCCAACATTTT
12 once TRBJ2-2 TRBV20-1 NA CSAQGGTEELFF TGCAGCGCACAGGGTGGCACCGAGGAGTTGTTTTTT
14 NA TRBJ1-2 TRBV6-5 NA CASSYFASNYGYTF TGTGCCAGCAGTTACTTTGCGTCTAACTATGGCTACACCTTC
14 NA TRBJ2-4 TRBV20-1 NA CSARHGSAKNTQYF TGCAGTGCTAGGCACGGGAGCGCCAAAAACACTCAGTACTTC
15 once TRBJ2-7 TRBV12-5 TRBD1 CVSGFWDRQTYEQYF TGTGTTAGTGGTTTCTGGGACAGGCAAACCTACGAGCAGTACTTT
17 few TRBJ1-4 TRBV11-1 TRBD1 CASSRTGQGINNEKLFF TGTGCCAGCAGTCGAACCGGACAGGGGATAAACAATGAAAAACTGTTTTTT
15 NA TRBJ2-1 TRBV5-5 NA CATPPGISVLDEQFF TGTGCCACCCCACCAGGGATTAGCGTCTTGGATGAGCAGTTCTTC
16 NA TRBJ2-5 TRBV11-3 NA CASSSRTETLQDTQHF TGTGCCAGCAGTTCGAGGACAGAAACTCTCCAGGACACCCAGCACTTC
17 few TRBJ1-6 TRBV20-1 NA CSARETGGPSYNSPLHF TGCAGTGCTAGGGAGACAGGAGGGCCTTCCTATAATTCACCCCTCCACTTT
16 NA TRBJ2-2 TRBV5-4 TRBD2 CASSSGTSGRRTELLF TGTGCCAGCAGTTCCGGGACTAGCGGGAGGAGGACGGAGCTGTTATTT
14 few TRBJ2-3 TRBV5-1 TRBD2 CASKTSGGADTQYF TGCGCCAGCAAAACTAGCGGGGGTGCAGATACGCAGTATTTT
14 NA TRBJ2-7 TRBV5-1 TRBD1 CASSRGQVFHEQYF TGCGCCAGCAGCCGAGGACAGGTGTTCCACGAGCAGTACTTC
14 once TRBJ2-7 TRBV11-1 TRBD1 CASSFRDRAYERYF TGTGCGAGCAGCTTCCGGGACAGAGCCTACGAGCGGTACTTC
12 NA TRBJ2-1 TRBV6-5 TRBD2 CTSSVSGEEQFF TGTACCAGCAGTGTTAGCGGGGAGGAGCAGTTCTTC
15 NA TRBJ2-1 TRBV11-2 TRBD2 CASGRLAGRKGEQFF TGTGCCAGCGGCAGACTAGCGGGAAGAAAAGGTGAGCAGTTCTTC
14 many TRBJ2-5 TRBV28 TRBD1 CASSWGQNQETQYF TGTGCCAGCAGCTGGGGACAGAACCAAGAGACCCAGTACTTC
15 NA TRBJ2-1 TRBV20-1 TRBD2 CSVKIAGRSYNEQFF TGCAGTGTTAAGATAGCGGGTCGCTCCTACAATGAGCAGTTCTTC
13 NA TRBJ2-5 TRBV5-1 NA CASSRRQTETQYF TGCGCCAGCAGCCGCCGACAGACGGAGACCCAGTACTTC
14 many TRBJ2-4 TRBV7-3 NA CANERGGWGNIQYF TGTGCCAATGAGAGGGGTGGATGGGGAAACATTCAGTACTTC
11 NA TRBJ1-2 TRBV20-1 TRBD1 CIAGQDYGYTF TGCATTGCTGGACAGGACTATGGTTACACCTTC